This T cell receptor beta chain is from a study of blood T cell repertoires in COVID-19. Details on this clone: This sample also contains other DNA sequences that code for the same CDR3.

Measured with immunoSEQ multiplex PCR; TCRdb has only the in-frame clones, and not every one. Of tens of thousands of clones in the sample, around 82% are singletons; the top ten hold 6% to 7.5%. V was cut by 2 bases and J by 8 bases, with 6 bases left in between. The CDR3 is 12 amino acids. The receptor was derived from a middle-aged man with active or convalescent COVID-19. Sequencing input: peripheral blood. The V gene is TRBV12-3 or TRBV12-4, the J gene TRBJ1-4, with TRBD1 as a possible D gene (6 bases). The CDR3 loop reads CASSLQGEKLFF. As DNA, the CDR3 is TGTGCCAGCAGTTTACAGGGGGAAAAACTGTTTTTT.